This TCR beta chain was sequenced during a study of patients and donors after allogeneic stem cell transplantation. V was clipped by 2 bases and J by 2 bases, with 11 bases between them. CDR3 length: 15 residues. Germline V CDR1 and CDR2: MNHEY, SVGAGI. Via MiXCR, TCRdb re-called the RT-PCR reads, giving one row per CDR3 protein. The sample records roughly 940,000 distinct CDR3 sequences, roughly 18% being singletons. This TCR came from a human donor who was either an allogeneic HSCT recipient or a stem cell or donor lymphocyte infusion donor (not recorded which). It is not recorded whose cells these are; they may come from a transplant donor. This rearrangement joins TRBV6-5 to TRBJ2-3; the D call may be TRBD1 or TRBD2 (6 bases each). The material sequenced was blood, either unsorted or a sorted T cell fraction (not recorded which). Here the CDR3 reads CASSYLGGDTDTQYF. The DNA for the CDR3 is TGTGCCAGCAGTTACCTCGGGGGCGACACAGATACGCAGTATTTT.